The present entry profiles one T cell receptor (beta chain) with its context. CDR3 length: 13 amino acids. Between the trimmed V and J ends, which lost 8 bases and 4 bases, there was a span of 14 bases. A sample-barcoded 5' primer and a J-beta primer mix were used in a second PCR of roughly 7 to 11 cycles. Each CDR3 protein is one row after TCRdb ran MiXCR on the 5' RACE reads. The repertoire holds about 1 million distinct CDR3 sequences, roughly 24% seen once, with 0.65% to 0.75% in the top ten. This entry is derived from a study of blood T cells in healthy people across ages. The same specimen was also included in a second study, on T cells of mothers and their children.

The TCR sequence derives from a girl aged 2-10 years in good health. The J gene is TRBJ2-5, the V gene TRBV12-3 or TRBV12-4; D is perhaps TRBD2 (7 bases). Sample: blood. The CDR3 region has the DNA TGTGCCAGCGGGGCGGGGGCCCCAGAGACCCAGTACTTC. It yields the protein CASGAGAPETQYF.